Shown below are 13 T cell receptor beta chains from a single sample sequenced in a study of T cell responses to AZD1222 COVID-19 vaccine. TCRdb keeps only in-frame clones here, not all; method: immunoSEQ multiplex PCR. The sample holds 35,000 to 55,000 clones, roughly 78% seen once. The source was peripheral blood, collected 28 days after the second dose of the MenACWY control vaccine. All receptors derive from an adult who received the MenACWY meningococcal vaccine as a control.

The rearrangement joins TRBV19 to TRBJ1-1; D is perhaps TRBD1 (5 bases). CDR3 size: 14 residues. Germline CDR1 is LNHDA and CDR2 is SQIVND (reference sequence). Trimming pared 3 bases from V and 6 bases from J, leaving 14 bases between. The CDR3, as DNA: TGTGCCAGTAGTATTTCACCAGGGCGCGCTGAAGCTTTCTTT. It specifies CASSISPGRAEAFF.

The chain uses TRBV28 and TRBJ1-4; TRBD1 is a possible D gene (5 bases). Germline V CDR1 and CDR2: MDHEN, SYDVKM. V lost 5 bases and J 6 bases, leaving 16 bases between the germline ends. The CDR3 is 15 amino acids. The CDR3 here is CASSLRGAGDEKLFF. In DNA, the CDR3 is TGTGCCAGCAGTCTCCGGGGCGCCGGGGATGAAAAACTGTTTTTT.

This chain uses TRBV30 with TRBJ1-5; D is undetermined. The CDR3 covers 13 residues. The V gene's germline CDR1 is GTSNPN and CDR2 SVGIG (reference sequence). V lost 5 bases, J lost 4 bases, and 12 bases lay in between. CDR3 coding DNA: TGTGCCTGGGGCGTTGAAGGGAATCAGCCCCAGCATTTT. Amino acids: CAWGVEGNQPQHF.

V is TRBV25-1 and J is TRBJ2-6, with D tentatively TRBD2 (6 bases). V lost 5 bases and J lost 2, with 16 bases in between. In germline, CDR1 is MGHDK, CDR2 SYGVNS. CDR3 length equals 17 residues. The CDR3: CASSRSLAYTGANVLTF. The CDR3 coding sequence is TGTGCCAGCAGTAGGAGTCTAGCGTACACTGGGGCCAACGTCCTGACTTTC.

Comments on this clone: Relative to the germline gene, one junction end is altered; a read error may explain this. V usage is TRBV6-6 and J usage is TRBJ2-1; possible D gene TRBD2, 5 bases. CDR1 MNHNY and CDR2 SVGAGI come from the germline V gene (reference sequence). CDR3 size: 13 residues. CDR3 protein: CASSYSRPSPRVF. The CDR3 region has the DNA TGTGCCAGCAGTTACTCCCGGCCTAGTCCGCGGGTCTTC.

This rearrangement joins TRBV23-1 to TRBJ2-4; D not certain. TRBV23-1 is marked as an open reading frame, function uncertain. The CDR3 is made up of 17 amino acids. Trimming removed 6 bases from V and 1 base from J, with 19 bases in between. The DNA for the CDR3 is TGCGCCAGCAGCCCAAGGTCGAGGACCTATGCCAAAAACATTCAGTACTTC. Its translation: CASSPRSRTYAKNIQYF.

The J gene is TRBJ2-7, the V gene TRBV27; 7 positions agree with TRBD1. The CDR3 contains 14 residues. Per germline, CDR1 MNHEY and CDR2 SMNVEV (reference sequence). V gave up 5 bases and J gave up 3 bases; unmatched junction bases: 7. CDR3 in DNA: TGTGCCAGCAGTCGCAAGACAGGGTACTACGAGCAGTACTTC. Protein sequence: CASSRKTGYYEQYF.

The chain carries TRBV7-6 and TRBJ1-1; D is unclear. Germline-derived CDR1 and CDR2 are SGHVS and FNYEAQ. V was cut by 1 base and J by 1 base, with 10 bases left in between. This CDR3 comprises 15 residues. In DNA form, the CDR3 reads TGTGCCAGCAGCTTAGGTCAGATAAAGAACACTGAAGCTTTCTTT. Translating gives CASSLGQIKNTEAFF. Variable domain in full (rest from reference TRBV7-6 and TRBJ1-1): GAGVSQSPRYKVTKRGQDVALRCDPISGHVSLYWYRQALGQGPEFLTYFNYEAQQDKSGLPNDRFSAERPEGSISTLTIQRTEQRDSAMYRCASSLGQIKNTEAFFGQGTRLTVV.

CDR3 in DNA: TGTGCCAGCAGTCGAGATTGGGCTGAAGCTTTCTTT. Its protein product is CASSRDWAEAFF. The chain recombines TRBV6-5 with TRBJ1-1; D is uncertain. Trimming stripped 5 bases from V and 6 bases from J, with 10 bases between. Germline V CDR1 and CDR2: MNHEY, SVGAGI. The CDR3 is 12 amino acids.

This clone was detected only once. The chain employs TRBV5-1 and TRBJ2-7, with D possibly being TRBD2 (6 bases). Germline lookup yields CDR1 SGHRS and CDR2 YFSETQ. The CDR3 sequence is 13 residues long. The V end was cut by 6 bases, the J end by 4 bases, with 14 bases between. The CDR3 region is CASTPLGGYEQYF. CDR3 nucleotide sequence: TGCGCCAGCACCCCGCTTGGGGGGTACGAGCAGTACTTC.

The CDR3 region has the DNA TGTGCCAGCCTTGACCCCTCTGGGGCCAACGTCCTGACTTTC. It translates to CASLDPSGANVLTF. V gene TRBV25-1 combines with J gene TRBJ2-6, with D unresolved. This CDR3 spans 14 amino acids. Germline V gene data show CDR1 as MGHDK and CDR2 as SYGVNS. The V gene lost 8 bases and the J gene lost 0 bases, with 8 bases spanning the gap.

This sequence joins TRBV5-1 and TRBJ2-2; 9 bases align to TRBD1. Trimming took 4 bases from V and 5 from J; bases not matched to a gene: 15. Germline V gene data show CDR1 as SGHRS and CDR2 as YFSETQ. The CDR3 covers 18 residues. For the CDR3, the DNA is TGCGCCAGCAGCCCATTTGGGACAGGGAATCCTAGTACCGGGGAGCTGTTTTTT. This translates into CASSPFGTGNPSTGELFF.

This chain connects TRBV2 to TRBJ1-4, with 7 nucleotides matching TRBD1. V shed 4 bases and J 7 bases; nucleotides not matched to a gene: 9. This CDR3 spans 15 amino acids. CDR1 is SNHLY, CDR2 FYNNEI, per germline. In DNA, the CDR3 is TGTGCCAGCAGTGGGCCCGGGACAGACCGTGAAAAACTGTTTTTT. This codes for CASSGPGTDREKLFF.